Presented here are 9 T cell receptor beta chains from one specimen sequenced in a study of blood T cell repertoires in COVID-19. The protocol was immunoSEQ multiplex PCR, while the TCRdb copy is restricted to in-frame clones and leaves out a portion. The repertoire holds some 87,000 clones, with under 85% as singletons. Sequenced: peripheral blood. Receptors were obtained from a human donor in a cohort sampled during active COVID-19.

The chain employs TRBV7-9 and TRBJ2-4, with 8 nucleotides matching TRBD1. Looked up from germline, CDR1 is SEHNR and CDR2 is FQNEAQ (reference sequence). V shed 5 bases and J 1 base; nucleotides not matched to a gene: 7. The CDR3 runs to 16 residues. The CDR3 here is CASSPAGGLAKNIQYF. The DNA for the CDR3 is TGTGCCAGCAGCCCTGCAGGGGGCCTGGCCAAAAACATTCAGTACTTC.

V gene TRBV4-1 combines with J gene TRBJ1-5, with 9 bases matching TRBD1. V dropped 1 base and J dropped 3; count of bases not matched to a gene: 4. In germline, CDR1 is MGHRA, CDR2 YSYEKL. The CDR3 is 16 residues long. The CDR3 loop reads CASSQADRGSNQPQHF. Written as DNA, the CDR3 is TGCGCCAGCAGCCAAGCGGACAGGGGATCCAATCAGCCCCAGCATTTT.

This sequence joins TRBV29-1 and TRBJ2-3; 7 nucleotides line up with TRBD1. CDR3 length: 13 residues. Germline CDR1 and CDR2: SQVTM and ANQGSEA. The V and J ends lost 5 bases and 7 bases, in that order; junction bases with no gene match: 9. The CDR3 sequence is CSVSRDSSHTQYF. DNA for the CDR3: TGCAGCGTTTCCCGGGACAGTTCCCATACGCAGTATTTT.

This clone was counted a few times. J is TRBJ2-7 and V is TRBV28; D may be TRBD2 (6 bases). V shed 6 bases and J shed 2 bases, with 11 bases lying between them. Germline assignment: CDR1 MDHEN and CDR2 SYDVKM. The CDR3 sequence is 13 residues long. The CDR3 nucleotides read TGTGCCAGCAGGGACGCGGGGACCTACGAGCAGTACTTC. The encoded protein is CASRDAGTYEQYF.

This rearrangement joins TRBV24-1 to TRBJ2-5; 9 positions agree with TRBD2. Germline V gene lookup returns CDR1 KGHDR and CDR2 SFDVKD. The CDR3 is 16 residues long. V trimming: 4 bases; J trimming: 3 bases; junction bases outside the gene matches: 8. The CDR3 nucleotides are TGTGCCACCAGTGACACTCCGACTAGCGGAAAAGAGACCCAGTACTTC. This codes for CATSDTPTSGKETQYF.

The V and J genes are TRBV19 and TRBJ1-5; 8 bases are a match to TRBD1. The V segment lost 5 bases and the J segment 4 bases; nucleotides outside the gene matches: 10. CDR3 length equals 16 residues. Germline values: CDR1 LNHDA, CDR2 SQIVND (reference sequence). CDR3 region: CASSPRRTGLNQPQHF. DNA for the CDR3: TGTGCCAGTAGTCCCCGACGGACAGGGCTAAATCAGCCCCAGCATTTT.

The chain uses TRBV18 and TRBJ1-2, with D perhaps matching TRBD1 (6 bases). CDR1 and CDR2 (germline): KGHSH, LQKENI. This CDR3 comprises 15 residues. V was pared by 2 bases and J by 8 bases, with 18 bases between. The DNA of the CDR3 is TGTGCCAGCTCACCAGAGGGACAAGCAAGAAGAGGCTACACCTTC. Residues: CASSPEGQARRGYTF.

The CDR3 loop reads CASSRDRDNYGYTF. The CDR3 DNA follows: TGTGCCAGCAGCCGGGACAGGGATAACTATGGCTACACCTTC. The chain employs TRBV4-2 and TRBJ1-2, with 9 positions matching TRBD1. Germline V gives CDR1 LGHNA, CDR2 YNFKEQ. The CDR3 runs to 14 residues. Unmatched junction bases numbered 1, after V lost 4 bases and J lost 1 base.

Only a few counts were recorded for this clone. This same CDR3 is encoded by further DNA sequences in the sample. The rearrangement joins TRBV9 to TRBJ1-5; D unclear. The CDR3 runs 14 residues. V was clipped by 0 bases and J by 0 bases, with 4 bases between them. The germline V gene has CDR1 SGDLS and CDR2 YYNGEE. CDR3 nucleotides: TGTGCCAGCAGCGTAGGCAGTAGCAATCAGCCCCAGCATTTT. Its protein is CASSVGSSNQPQHF.